Included here is one T cell receptor (beta chain) sequence, with context. Its antigen remains unidentified. It has no much larger one-base neighbor in the sample; base qualities were not kept. Participants in the prospective study were enrolled through a virtual design, were aged about 18 to 90 years, and lived in 24 United States geographic areas. To assign participants to cohorts, the prospective study relied on clinical history that participants themselves reported in a screening survey and a study questionnaire. Recovered participants in ImmuneRACE Cohort 3 were defined by two consecutive negative NP/OP PCR tests, clearance by a healthcare professional, or resolution of symptoms. In the prospective study, mobile phlebotomists collected whole blood, serum and a nasopharyngeal or oropharyngeal swab from each participant. Additional blood draws and questionnaires over an approximately 2-month period could optionally be provided by prospective study participants. Blood samples from the prospective study were shipped frozen or at room temperature prior to DNA extraction.

The record originates from a study of blood T cell repertoires in COVID-19 (TCRdb year 2020). Regarding the study in general: Collaborator samples came from the United States, Italy and Spain and covered acute and convalescent phases of COVID-19. The prospective study material was composed of cDNA or gDNA derived from T cells, B-cell-depleted T cells, or PBMCs. Subjects who had been exposed to COVID-19, were actively infected with it, or had recovered from it provided the deeply sampled blood TCRbeta repertoires that made up the dataset. The repertoires were made available in a free public database intended to serve as a resource for research on the immune response to SARS-CoV-2. The samples were drawn from the first 160 participants of the ongoing ImmuneRACE study and from 950 to 1,500 subjects provided by 6 global collaborators. The sample metadata nearly always contained a de-identified subject ID, COVID-19 status, age in years and sex. Where available, HLA class I and class II types were taken from metadata supplied by the sample provider and were not determined by assay-based typing. Summary of the overall study and its limitations: Clinical and demographic metadata were provided uncurated, with the amount varying by source and participant.

The immunoSEQ Assay, a bias-controlled multiplex PCR, was used to amplify TCRbeta CDR3 regions from genomic DNA. In the original analysis: Within the assay, amplification of reference gene primers was used to estimate how many nucleated cells each sample contained. To quantify the absolute abundance of each unique TCRbeta CDR3 rearrangement, sequence reads were collapsed and filtered. Productive Simpson clonality was computed per sample as the square root of Simpson's diversity index over productive rearrangements. This immuneACCESS table, as held by TCRdb, lists in-frame sequences with V and J called but not all clones. Of the missing ones, under half trace to an unresolved V gene in checked studies; the others have no known cause. V, J and clone size reflect that table, while D and trimming were determined from the DNA. Here the sample has around 450,000 clones; around 90% occur a single time. Roughly 0.7% of the sample rests with the top ten.

Taken from cysteine to phenylalanine, the CDR3 has 11 residues. Just CDR3 DNA is preserved here, 33 bases in frame from base 1. V loses 3 bases, J loses 7 bases, and the germline ends lie 6 bases apart. The specimen sequenced was PBMCs or T cells enriched from blood (not recorded which). The sequence came from a woman under 30 who had recovered from COVID-19. The chain employs TRBV12-3 or TRBV12-4 and TRBJ2-5; 5 matching bases give a weak D call of TRBD2. The CDR3 protein sequence reads: CASSFEGTQYF. Read as DNA, the sequence is TGTGCCAGCAGTTTTGAGGGGACCCAGTACTTC.